These 24 T cell receptor beta chains originate from one sample sequenced in a study of shared clonotypes between healthy human individuals. Repertoires were generated with immunoSEQ multiplex PCR, while TCRdb's copy carries only in-frame clones and drops some. The top ten hold 0.11% to 0.15% of the sample, which has a few million clones, roughly 92% seen once. Material for sequencing was naive CD4+ T cells sorted from blood. The subset is: CD45RA+ positively selected. The receptors were gathered from a young man in good health.

The chain joins TRBV5-5 to TRBJ1-6, with D possibly being TRBD1 (5 bases). Germline CDR1 is SGHKS and CDR2 is YYEKEE (reference sequence). V was shortened by 4 bases and J by 9 bases, with 5 bases between the two germline ends. CDR3 length equals 11 residues. CDR3 DNA sequence: TGTGCCAGCAGCGGGGGTTCACCCCTCCACTTT. Amino acid sequence: CASSGGSPLHF.

This clone was picked up a small number of times. The chain couples TRBV14 to TRBJ1-1; no definite D call. The V end was cut by 2 bases, the J end by 0 bases, with 10 bases between. The CDR3 runs 15 residues. Germline V CDR1 and CDR2: SGHDN, FVKESK. DNA of the CDR3: TGTGCCAGCAGCCAATCGAAGGGTATGAACACTGAAGCTTTCTTT. Translating it yields CASSQSKGMNTEAFF.

This clone was picked up a small number of times. The CDR3 loop is CASSPAAVSGANVLTF. The CDR3 DNA is TGTGCCAGCTCACCCGCGGCAGTCTCTGGGGCCAACGTCCTGACTTTC. The chain recombines TRBV18 with TRBJ2-6, with D unresolved. The CDR3 loop spans 16 amino acids. Trimming left V 3 bases short and J 0 bases short, with 9 bases between. The V gene's germline CDR1 is KGHSH and CDR2 LQKENI.

The genes are TRBV2 and TRBJ2-2; TRBD2 matches at 12 bases. V dropped 6 bases and J dropped 1; count of bases not matched to a gene: 3. CDR3 size: 16 residues. Germline V lookup: CDR1 SNHLY, CDR2 FYNNEI. CDR3 DNA sequence: TGTGCCAGCAGGAGACTAGCGGGGGTGAACACCGGGGAGCTGTTTTTT. Translated, it gives CASRRLAGVNTGELFF. Full variable domain (outside the CDR3, taken from reference TRBV2 and TRBJ2-2): EPEVTQTPSHQVTQMGQEVILRCVPISNHLYFYWYRQILGQKVEFLVSFYNNEISEKSEIFDDQFSVERPDGSNFTLKIRSTKLEDSAMYFCASRRLAGVNTGELFFGEGSRLTVL.

This sequence joins TRBV12-5 and TRBJ2-7; the D gene is possibly TRBD2 (6 bases). Looked up from germline, CDR1 is LGHNT and CDR2 is FRNRAP. The CDR3 has 15 amino acids. The ends were cut back, 0 bases at V and 0 bases at J, with 9 bases in the middle. CDR3 amino acids: CASGLVLANSYEQYF. DNA for the CDR3: TGTGCTAGTGGTTTGGTACTAGCTAACTCCTACGAGCAGTACTTC.

The chain uses TRBV10-2 and TRBJ2-3, with TRBD2 matching over 7 bases. The germline V gene encodes CDR1 WSHSY and CDR2 SAAADI. The J segment lost 1 base and the V segment lost 9 bases, leaving 7 bases of the junction unmatched. The CDR3 length is 14 residues. CDR3 region: CASGGSGGTDTQYF. The CDR3, as DNA: TGCGCCAGTGGAGGGAGCGGGGGCACAGATACGCAGTATTTT.

The V call is TRBV11-2, the J call TRBJ1-2, with D unclear. The germline V gene has CDR1 SGHAT and CDR2 FQNNGV. The ends were cut back, 1 base at V and 6 bases at J, with 15 bases in the middle. The length of the CDR3 is 15 residues. CDR3: CASSLAGRVADGYTF. The CDR3 bases are TGTGCCAGCAGCTTAGCTGGGAGAGTAGCGGATGGCTACACCTTC.

The chain has TRBV4-3 and TRBJ2-1, with unresolved D. The V and J ends lost 3 bases and 8 bases respectively, with 11 bases between them. The CDR3 runs to 13 residues. Looked up from germline, CDR1 is LGHNA and CDR2 is YSLEER. The CDR3: CASSHEVFDEQFF. The DNA of the CDR3 is TGCGCCAGCAGCCACGAAGTCTTCGATGAGCAGTTCTTC.

This clone has more than one count but fewer than ten. The V and J genes are TRBV11-2 and TRBJ1-2; 7 nucleotides agree with TRBD1. Germline V CDR1 and CDR2: SGHAT, FQNNGV. The CDR3 runs 14 residues. V was pared by 5 bases and J by 4 bases, with 7 bases of the junction left unmatched. In nucleotides, the CDR3 is TGTGCCAGCAGCCCCTCCGGGACAGCCTATGGCTACACCTTC. It encodes CASSPSGTAYGYTF.

The chain recombines TRBV6-5 with TRBJ2-3; D is uncertain. The CDR3 length is 14 residues. V was shortened by 2 bases and J by 6 bases, with 12 bases between the two germline ends. Germline CDR1 and CDR2: MNHEY and SVGAGI. CDR3 DNA sequence: TGTGCCAGCAGTTACCCCCCGGGCTCCGATACGCAGTATTTT. Its protein is CASSYPPGSDTQYF.

The chain recombines TRBV5-1 with TRBJ2-2, with 11 bases lining up with TRBD2. Per germline, CDR1 SGHRS and CDR2 YFSETQ. The CDR3 loop spans 18 amino acids. With V trimmed by 3 bases and J by 2 bases, 9 bases remained unmatched. The CDR3 DNA follows: TGCGCCAGCAGCTCCTCAAAGACTAGCGGGACTAACACCGGGGAGCTGTTTTTT. Encoded protein: CASSSSKTSGTNTGELFF.

The V gene is TRBV5-1, the J gene TRBJ2-5; a weak D match, TRBD1 (6 bases). V lost 6 bases to trimming and J lost 0 bases, with 9 bases between them. CDR1 is SGHRS and CDR2 is YFSETQ in the germline V gene. The CDR3 extends over 13 amino acids. As DNA, the CDR3 is TGCGCCAGCACCCGGGACAACCAAGAGACCCAGTACTTC. Its translation: CASTRDNQETQYF.

The genes are TRBV13 and TRBJ2-3; the match to TRBD2 covers 12 bases. The CDR3 sequence is 20 residues long. Per the germline V gene, CDR1 is PRHDT and CDR2 is FYEKMQ (reference sequence). The trim removed 4 bases at V and 5 bases at J, leaving 19 bases unmatched. CDR3 nucleotide sequence: TGTGCCAGCAGCTCCTTTGTGTACAGCGCAGGACTAGCGGGACTAGATACGCAGTATTTT. This sequence encodes CASSSFVYSAGLAGLDTQYF. Together with reference TRBV13 and TRBJ2-3, the CDR3 gives the full variable domain: AAGVIQSPRHLIKEKRETATLKCYPIPRHDTVYWYQQGPGQDPQFLISFYEKMQSDKGSIPDRFSAQQFSDYHSELNMSSLELGDSALYFCASSSFVYSAGLAGLDTQYFGPGTRLTVL.

The chain has TRBV7-2 and TRBJ2-3; possibly TRBD2 for D (6 bases). V was pared by 1 base and J by 3 bases, with 14 bases between. Germline CDR1 reads SGHTA; CDR2 reads FQGNSA. This CDR3 has 16 residues. CDR3 bases: TGTGCCAGCAGCTTAGGGTTGGGGCGGGGAACAGATACGCAGTATTTT. It encodes CASSLGLGRGTDTQYF.

The CDR3, as DNA: TGCGCCAGCAGCTTGGATGGGCGACACACAGATACGCAGTATTTT. This sequence encodes CASSLDGRHTDTQYF. J is TRBJ2-3 and V is TRBV5-1, with D unclear. Germline values: CDR1 SGHRS, CDR2 YFSETQ. The V and J ends lost 0 bases and 2 bases respectively, with 10 bases between them. The CDR3 runs 15 residues.

The chain carries TRBV5-4 and TRBJ2-1, with 10 bases that match TRBD2. Germline trimming cut 3 bases from V and 5 bases from J; bases unmatched to any gene: 8. This CDR3 has 16 amino acids. The germline V gene has CDR1 SGHNT and CDR2 YYREEE (reference sequence). The DNA for the CDR3 is TGTGCCAGCAGCTCAAGGACTAGCGGTATAGACAATGAGCAGTTCTTC. Translation: CASSSRTSGIDNEQFF.

With respect to this clone: The sample carries other DNA sequences with the same CDR3. The gene calls are TRBV5-1 and TRBJ1-5; D remains unclear. The germline V and J ends were trimmed by 0 bases and 1 base, with 8 bases remaining between them. Germline V gives CDR1 SGHRS, CDR2 YFSETQ. The CDR3 length is 15 residues. CDR3 sequence (DNA): TGCGCCAGCAGCTTGGACAGTGGAAGCAATCAGCCCCAGCATTTT. Encoded protein: CASSLDSGSNQPQHF.

This chain connects TRBV5-4 to TRBJ1-3; the D gene is possibly TRBD1 (6 bases). Germline V CDR1 and CDR2: SGHNT, YYREEE (reference sequence). V gave up 5 bases and J gave up 4 bases, with 13 bases separating them. This CDR3 spans 14 amino acids. The DNA for the CDR3 is TGTGCCAGCAGAAAGGGGGTGGACGGAAACACCATATATTTT. It specifies CASRKGVDGNTIYF.

The genes are TRBV7-8 and TRBJ2-5; maybe TRBD1 (6 bases). The V and J ends lost 3 bases and 4 bases respectively, with 9 bases between them. CDR3 length equals 13 residues. Germline CDR1 and CDR2: SGHVS and FQNEAQ. CDR3 loop: CASSFRGGETQYF. The CDR3 nucleotides are TGTGCCAGCAGCTTCCGAGGGGGAGAGACCCAGTACTTC.

The chain carries TRBV7-2 and TRBJ1-5; D ambiguous. Trimming removed 2 bases from V and 11 bases from J, with 10 bases in between. Germline assignment: CDR1 SGHTA and CDR2 FQGNSA. The CDR3 is 12 amino acids. The CDR3 coding sequence is TGTGCCAGCAGCTTATTTCCTGGAGCCCAGCATTTT. It yields the protein CASSLFPGAQHF.

The J gene is TRBJ1-2, the V gene TRBV30; 8 bases are a match to TRBD1. Germline assignment: CDR1 GTSNPN and CDR2 SVGIG (reference sequence). The CDR3 runs 12 residues. The V and J ends lost 5 bases and 6 bases, in that order; junction bases with no gene match: 5. As DNA, the CDR3 is TGTGCCTGGGGACAGGGCTACGATGGCTACACCTTC. It yields the protein CAWGQGYDGYTF. Filled out from reference TRBV30 and TRBJ1-2, the complete variable domain reads SQTIHQWPATLVQPVGSPLSLECTVEGTSNPNLYWYRQAAGRGLQLLFYSVGIGQISSEVPQNLSASRPQDRQFILSSKKLLLSDSGFYLCAWGQGYDGYTFGSGTRLTVV.

The chain couples TRBV10-1 to TRBJ2-1; D is possibly TRBD1 or TRBD2 (5 bases each). The CDR3 extends over 13 amino acids. V lost 2 bases to trimming and J lost 9 bases, with 11 bases between them. From germline, CDR1 is WNHNN and CDR2 SYGVQD (reference sequence). The CDR3 region is CASSEGGLGEQFF. CDR3 sequence (DNA): TGCGCCAGCAGTGAGGGGGGTCTTGGTGAGCAGTTCTTC.

J is TRBJ2-5 and V is TRBV7-9; D assignment may be TRBD1 or TRBD2 (5 bases each). Germline-derived CDR1 and CDR2 are SEHNR and FQNEAQ (reference sequence). This CDR3 comprises 15 residues. The V end lost 1 base, the J end lost 2 bases, and 11 bases lay between the germline ends. The CDR3 is CASSLDGDVQETQYF. In DNA, the CDR3 is TGTGCCAGCAGCTTAGACGGGGACGTACAAGAGACCCAGTACTTC.

This clone was detected only once. The rearrangement uses TRBV4-1 and TRBJ1-3; TRBD1 might be the D (5 bases). The CDR3 has 17 amino acids. With 1 base removed from V and 2 bases from J, the gap between germline ends came to 15 bases. Looked up from germline, CDR1 is MGHRA and CDR2 is YSYEKL. This CDR3 reads CASSQGGVRTPGNTIYF. CDR3 coding DNA: TGCGCCAGCAGCCAAGGAGGGGTCCGGACGCCTGGAAACACCATATATTTT.